The rows below give T cell receptor beta chains drawn from one sample of a study of blood T cell repertoires in COVID-19. Assay used: immunoSEQ multiplex PCR; TCRdb lists only in-frame clones, some missing. The sample lists 250,000 to 350,000 clones; around 85% were seen once. The sequenced material came from PBMCs or T cells enriched from blood (not recorded which). The receptors shown here come from a woman aged 45-65 years who had recovered from COVID-19. The CDR3 runs from the conserved cysteine through the conserved F or W. The order of the fields is V gene, J gene, CDR3 length, D gene, clone size, CDR3 DNA, CDR3 protein. A D gene is named only where the DNA matches it firmly. Clone size is shown for a subset of rows, as once, few, many or a class of expanded clone.

v_call: TRBV6-1
j_call: TRBJ1-5
cdr3_length: 20
d_call: -
clone_size: -
cdr3_nt: TGTGCCAGCAGTGAAGTTTTTGGGTGGGGCGGAGGGAGCCCCAATCAGCCCCAGCATTTT
cdr3_aa: CASSEVFGWGGGSPNQPQHF

v_call: TRBV4-2
j_call: TRBJ2-2
cdr3_length: 16
d_call: TRBD2
clone_size: -
cdr3_nt: TGTGCCAGCAGCCCCCAAGCGGGAATGAACACCGGGGAGCTGTTTTTT
cdr3_aa: CASSPQAGMNTGELFF

v_call: TRBV7-3
j_call: TRBJ2-2
cdr3_length: 13
d_call: -
clone_size: once
cdr3_nt: TGTGCCAGCAGTTCGGTGAACACCGGGGAGCTGTTTTTT
cdr3_aa: CASSSVNTGELFF

v_call: TRBV5-1
j_call: TRBJ1-2
cdr3_length: 14
d_call: TRBD1
clone_size: -
cdr3_nt: TGCGCCAGCAGCGTGGACAGGGAGGGCTATGGCTACACCTTC
cdr3_aa: CASSVDREGYGYTF

v_call: TRBV27
j_call: TRBJ1-4
cdr3_length: 13
d_call: -
clone_size: -
cdr3_nt: TGTGCCAGCAGTCCTACCGACAGGGAAAAACTGTTTTTT
cdr3_aa: CASSPTDREKLFF

v_call: TRBV7-9
j_call: TRBJ2-3
cdr3_length: 15
d_call: -
clone_size: -
cdr3_nt: TGTGCCAGCAGCTTCGCAGCGGCCAGCACAGATACGCAGTATTTT
cdr3_aa: CASSFAAASTDTQYF

v_call: TRBV18
j_call: TRBJ2-1
cdr3_length: 16
d_call: TRBD2
clone_size: -
cdr3_nt: TGTGCCAGCTCACCCCGACTAGCGACCTTCTACAATGAGCAGTTCTTC
cdr3_aa: CASSPRLATFYNEQFF

v_call: TRBV6-6
j_call: TRBJ2-7
cdr3_length: 12
d_call: -
clone_size: once
cdr3_nt: TGTGCCAGCAGTTACTTCAGGGACGAGCAGTACTTC
cdr3_aa: CASSYFRDEQYF

v_call: TRBV28
j_call: TRBJ1-3
cdr3_length: 15
d_call: -
clone_size: -
cdr3_nt: TGTGCCAGCAGTTTTGGGGGGTACTCTGGAAACACCATATATTTT
cdr3_aa: CASSFGGYSGNTIYF

v_call: TRBV7-3
j_call: TRBJ1-6
cdr3_length: 13
d_call: -
clone_size: -
cdr3_nt: TGTGCCAGCAGCGCCCGGGTGAATTCACCCCTCCACTTT
cdr3_aa: CASSARVNSPLHF

v_call: TRBV2
j_call: TRBJ2-1
cdr3_length: 13
d_call: TRBD1
clone_size: few
cdr3_nt: TGTGCCAGGTCCGGGACAGGGCGCAATGAGCAGTTCTTC
cdr3_aa: CARSGTGRNEQFF

v_call: TRBV29-1
j_call: TRBJ1-5
cdr3_length: 13
d_call: -
clone_size: -
cdr3_nt: TGCAGCGTTGCGACAGCCTTCAATCAGCCCCAGCATTTT
cdr3_aa: CSVATAFNQPQHF

v_call: TRBV4-2
j_call: TRBJ2-7
cdr3_length: 16
d_call: TRBD2
clone_size: -
cdr3_nt: TGTGCCAGCAGCCAAGTCTCGAGCGGGGATCCCTACGAGCAGTACTTC
cdr3_aa: CASSQVSSGDPYEQYF

v_call: TRBV29-1
j_call: TRBJ2-2
cdr3_length: 17
d_call: TRBD2
clone_size: -
cdr3_nt: TGCAGCGCAACAGGGACTAGCGGGAATCTCTTTCCCGGGGAGCTGTTTTTT
cdr3_aa: CSATGTSGNLFPGELFF

v_call: TRBV5-8
j_call: TRBJ1-6
cdr3_length: 14
d_call: -
clone_size: -
cdr3_nt: TGTGCCAGCAGCTTTGAGGGAACGGGCTCACCCCTCCACTTT
cdr3_aa: CASSFEGTGSPLHF

v_call: TRBV7-3
j_call: TRBJ2-1
cdr3_length: 16
d_call: -
clone_size: -
cdr3_nt: TGTGCCAGCAGCTTCGGGGGACCTCGCCGCCTCAATGAGCAGTTCTTC
cdr3_aa: CASSFGGPRRLNEQFF

v_call: TRBV2
j_call: TRBJ1-4
cdr3_length: 15
d_call: -
clone_size: -
cdr3_nt: TGTGCCAGCAGCCCAATGGGGGGGAAGGAGGAAAAACTGTTTTTT
cdr3_aa: CASSPMGGKEEKLFF

v_call: TRBV18
j_call: TRBJ2-3
cdr3_length: 14
d_call: -
clone_size: -
cdr3_nt: TGTGCCAGCTCACCACAGGACTCCACAGATACGCAGTATTTT
cdr3_aa: CASSPQDSTDTQYF

v_call: TRBV10-1
j_call: TRBJ2-1
cdr3_length: 15
d_call: -
clone_size: -
cdr3_nt: TGCGCCAGCAGTGATCCGGGACTCCCGAGGGATGAGCAGTTCTTC
cdr3_aa: CASSDPGLPRDEQFF

v_call: TRBV28
j_call: TRBJ1-5
cdr3_length: 16
d_call: -
clone_size: -
cdr3_nt: TGTGCCAGCAGTTTATTCCAGGCAAATAGCAATCAGCCCCAGCATTTT
cdr3_aa: CASSLFQANSNQPQHF

v_call: TRBV19
j_call: TRBJ2-7
cdr3_length: 16
d_call: TRBD1
clone_size: -
cdr3_nt: TGTGCCAGTAGTTTAAGTACAGGGGCCCTTCCCTACGAGCAGTACTTC
cdr3_aa: CASSLSTGALPYEQYF

v_call: TRBV3-1/TRBV3-2
j_call: TRBJ2-5
cdr3_length: 15
d_call: TRBD2
clone_size: once
cdr3_nt: TGTGCCACCCTCAAACTAGCGGGGGCACAAGAGACCCAGTACTTC
cdr3_aa: CATLKLAGAQETQYF

v_call: TRBV24-1
j_call: TRBJ2-3
cdr3_length: 18
d_call: TRBD1
clone_size: -
cdr3_nt: TGTGCCACCAGTGATTTGGGTTACGGACAGGGCGAGACAGATACGCAGTATTTT
cdr3_aa: CATSDLGYGQGETDTQYF

v_call: TRBV7-2
j_call: TRBJ2-3
cdr3_length: 15
d_call: TRBD2
clone_size: many
cdr3_nt: TGTGCCAGCAGTTTGACTAGCGGGAGAACAGATACGCAGTATTTT
cdr3_aa: CASSLTSGRTDTQYF

v_call: TRBV9
j_call: TRBJ2-5
cdr3_length: 19
d_call: -
clone_size: -
cdr3_nt: TGTGCCAGCAGCCCTCAGGGGTGGGGCTATTTGTCCCGCCAAGAGACCCAGTACTTC
cdr3_aa: CASSPQGWGYLSRQETQYF

v_call: TRBV5-4
j_call: TRBJ2-2
cdr3_length: 15
d_call: TRBD1
clone_size: -
cdr3_nt: TGTGCCAGCAGCATCGGACAGGTGGACACCGGGGAGCTGTTTTTT
cdr3_aa: CASSIGQVDTGELFF

v_call: TRBV18
j_call: TRBJ2-5
cdr3_length: 16
d_call: -
clone_size: -
cdr3_nt: TGTGCCAGCTCACCACCCTACCCGTCAGGGGAGGAGACCCAGTACTTC
cdr3_aa: CASSPPYPSGEETQYF

v_call: TRBV29-1
j_call: TRBJ1-2
cdr3_length: 14
d_call: -
clone_size: once
cdr3_nt: TGCAGCGTTGTAGGGGTCCAGGACCACTATGGCTACACCTTC
cdr3_aa: CSVVGVQDHYGYTF

v_call: TRBV6-1
j_call: TRBJ1-2
cdr3_length: 13
d_call: -
clone_size: -
cdr3_nt: TGTGCCAGCAGTGAAGGAGTTAACTATGGCTACACCTTC
cdr3_aa: CASSEGVNYGYTF

v_call: TRBV30
j_call: TRBJ1-5
cdr3_length: 13
d_call: TRBD1
clone_size: -
cdr3_nt: TGTGCCTGGAGCGGGACAGGGACCCAGCCCCAGCATTTT
cdr3_aa: CAWSGTGTQPQHF

v_call: TRBV27
j_call: TRBJ2-3
cdr3_length: 15
d_call: TRBD1
clone_size: -
cdr3_nt: TGTGCCAGCAGCTTTCTCAGAACAGGGGTCGATACGCAGTATTTT
cdr3_aa: CASSFLRTGVDTQYF

v_call: TRBV5-4
j_call: TRBJ1-2
cdr3_length: 12
d_call: -
clone_size: -
cdr3_nt: TGTGCCAGCAGTTGGGGAGACTATGGCTACACCTTC
cdr3_aa: CASSWGDYGYTF

v_call: TRBV5-1
j_call: TRBJ1-1
cdr3_length: 14
d_call: -
clone_size: -
cdr3_nt: TGCGCCAGCAGCTTGGGGTCCGGGAGGACTGAAGCTTTCTTT
cdr3_aa: CASSLGSGRTEAFF

v_call: TRBV30
j_call: TRBJ1-6
cdr3_length: 13
d_call: -
clone_size: few
cdr3_nt: TGTGCCTGGATTCCAGGGCCGTATTCACCCCTCCACTTT
cdr3_aa: CAWIPGPYSPLHF

v_call: TRBV7-8
j_call: TRBJ1-3
cdr3_length: 14
d_call: -
clone_size: once
cdr3_nt: TGTGCCAGCAGCTTAGGCAGGGCGGGAAACACCATATATTTT
cdr3_aa: CASSLGRAGNTIYF

v_call: TRBV7-9
j_call: TRBJ1-1
cdr3_length: 14
d_call: -
clone_size: -
cdr3_nt: TGTGCCAGCAGCTTAACCTTCACAGACACTGAAGCTTTCTTT
cdr3_aa: CASSLTFTDTEAFF

v_call: TRBV6-4
j_call: TRBJ1-2
cdr3_length: 16
d_call: -
clone_size: -
cdr3_nt: TGTGCCAGCAGTGACTCTCCAGGGCAGCTAGGGATCGGCTACACCTTC
cdr3_aa: CASSDSPGQLGIGYTF

v_call: TRBV5-6
j_call: TRBJ2-1
cdr3_length: 16
d_call: TRBD1
clone_size: -
cdr3_nt: TGTGCCAGCAGCTCATCCTGGGGACAGGGTGACAATGAGCAGTTCTTC
cdr3_aa: CASSSSWGQGDNEQFF

v_call: TRBV3-1/TRBV3-2
j_call: TRBJ2-1
cdr3_length: 16
d_call: -
clone_size: once
cdr3_nt: TGTGCCAGCAGCGGAACCGGGACTGGTTCCTACAATGAGCAGTTCTTC
cdr3_aa: CASSGTGTGSYNEQFF

v_call: TRBV15
j_call: TRBJ2-2
cdr3_length: 15
d_call: -
clone_size: -
cdr3_nt: TGTGCCACCAGCAGAGCAAACACATTGACCGGGGAGCTGTTTTTT
cdr3_aa: CATSRANTLTGELFF

v_call: TRBV20-1
j_call: TRBJ2-7
cdr3_length: 11
d_call: -
clone_size: -
cdr3_nt: TGCAGTGCTAGGGGTCGGGACGAGCAGTACTTC
cdr3_aa: CSARGRDEQYF

v_call: TRBV27
j_call: TRBJ2-3
cdr3_length: 15
d_call: TRBD2
clone_size: -
cdr3_nt: TGTGCCAGCAGGACTTATAGCGGGGGCACAGATACGCAGTATTTT
cdr3_aa: CASRTYSGGTDTQYF

v_call: TRBV7-2
j_call: TRBJ2-2
cdr3_length: 15
d_call: TRBD2
clone_size: -
cdr3_nt: TGTGCCAGCAGCTGGAATGGACTAGCGGGAGGGGAGCTGTTTTTT
cdr3_aa: CASSWNGLAGGELFF

v_call: TRBV7-8
j_call: TRBJ2-2
cdr3_length: 14
d_call: TRBD1
clone_size: -
cdr3_nt: TGTGCCAGCAGCCGACAGGGGTGGCCCGGGGAGCTGTTTTTT
cdr3_aa: CASSRQGWPGELFF

v_call: TRBV18
j_call: TRBJ1-5
cdr3_length: 14
d_call: TRBD1
clone_size: -
cdr3_nt: TGTGCCAGCTCACATACAGGGGATAATCAGCCCCAGCATTTT
cdr3_aa: CASSHTGDNQPQHF

v_call: TRBV7-2
j_call: TRBJ1-2
cdr3_length: 16
d_call: -
clone_size: -
cdr3_nt: TGTGCCAGCAGCTTAGATGACAGATACGTTCTCTATGGCTACACCTTC
cdr3_aa: CASSLDDRYVLYGYTF

v_call: TRBV7-2
j_call: TRBJ1-4
cdr3_length: 17
d_call: TRBD1
clone_size: -
cdr3_nt: TGTGCCAGCAGCCCTAAATGGACAGGGGGCGGGTATGAAAAACTGTTTTTT
cdr3_aa: CASSPKWTGGGYEKLFF

v_call: TRBV29-1
j_call: TRBJ1-2
cdr3_length: 13
d_call: TRBD1
clone_size: -
cdr3_nt: TGCAGCCTAAGGGACAGTTCTAACTATGGCTACACCTTC
cdr3_aa: CSLRDSSNYGYTF

v_call: TRBV19
j_call: TRBJ2-7
cdr3_length: 12
d_call: TRBD2
clone_size: -
cdr3_nt: TGTGCCAGTTCGGCGGGGGTCGGCGAGCAGTACTTC
cdr3_aa: CASSAGVGEQYF

v_call: TRBV9
j_call: TRBJ2-3
cdr3_length: 17
d_call: TRBD2
clone_size: -
cdr3_nt: TGTGCCAGCAGCGCGGGACTAGCGGGGGGTCGCACAGATACGCAGTATTTT
cdr3_aa: CASSAGLAGGRTDTQYF

v_call: TRBV30
j_call: TRBJ1-1
cdr3_length: 17
d_call: TRBD1
clone_size: -
cdr3_nt: TGTGCCTGGAGTAGGGATCGACAGGGCGGAAAAAACACTGAAGCTTTCTTT
cdr3_aa: CAWSRDRQGGKNTEAFF

v_call: TRBV5-5
j_call: TRBJ2-7
cdr3_length: 14
d_call: TRBD2
clone_size: -
cdr3_nt: TGTGCCAGCATGCCAGCGGGGGGGATCCACGAGCAGTACTTC
cdr3_aa: CASMPAGGIHEQYF

v_call: TRBV15
j_call: TRBJ1-4
cdr3_length: 16
d_call: -
clone_size: -
cdr3_nt: TGTGCCACCAGCAGAGGAGCAACAGGAACTAATGAAAAACTGTTTTTT
cdr3_aa: CATSRGATGTNEKLFF

v_call: TRBV19
j_call: TRBJ2-5
cdr3_length: 16
d_call: -
clone_size: -
cdr3_nt: TGTGCCAGTAGTATGGGGAATAACAGGGAACAAGAGACCCAGTACTTC
cdr3_aa: CASSMGNNREQETQYF